This T cell receptor (beta chain) was sequenced for a study of Ad26.COV2.S vaccination and SARS-CoV-2 variants. V lost 4 bases, J lost 0 bases, and 14 bases lay in between. This CDR3 has 16 residues. Germline CDR1 is SGDLS and CDR2 is YYNGEE. Study results and caveats: Vaccinees and placebo recipients showed similar non-spike TCR breadth.

Here immunoSEQ multiplex PCR was the method, and the copy in TCRdb shows in-frame clones only, minus some. The sample consists of about 320,000 clones, roughly 90% of them appearing once. Documented treatment: 15 to 20 received Ad26.COV2.S at low or high dose, single or two shots; about five received placebo; per-sample allocation not given. Following the first vaccine or placebo injection, samples were taken on day 63. About this clone itself: Its antigen remains unknown.

The source is a person aged 18-65 years who received the Ad26.COV2.S COVID-19 vaccine or a placebo. The rearrangement uses TRBV9 and TRBJ2-1, with D perhaps TRBD2 (5 bases). Here the sequenced sample was peripheral blood, taken in a trial of Ad26.COV2.S vaccine versus placebo. DNA for the CDR3: TGTGCCAGCAGCCTCCGGGGAGCGAGCTCCTACAATGAGCAGTTCTTC. Amino acids: CASSLRGASSYNEQFF.